The 17 T cell receptor beta chains in this list originate from one sample, sequenced in a study of T cell responses to AZD1222 COVID-19 vaccine. The repertoire was sequenced with immunoSEQ multiplex PCR; TCRdb's copy has only in-frame clones and lacks some. The sample lists more than 110,000 clones; 80% to 90% were seen once. The source material was peripheral blood, sampled on day 0 of AZD1222 vaccination. These receptors were obtained from an adult in good health.

This chain connects TRBV7-2 to TRBJ1-5, with D tentatively TRBD1 (6 bases). The CDR3 contains 15 residues. Germline assignment: CDR1 SGHTA and CDR2 FQGNSA. V was pared by 5 bases and J by 4 bases, with 15 bases between. The CDR3 region is CASSPQAGANQPQHF. DNA of the CDR3: TGTGCCAGCAGCCCCCAAGCGGGGGCGAATCAGCCCCAGCATTTT.

This chain connects TRBV5-1 to TRBJ1-2; D not resolved. Germline CDR1 reads SGHRS; CDR2 reads YFSETQ. The germline V and J ends were trimmed by 1 base and 6 bases, with 16 bases remaining between them. This CDR3 has 15 amino acids. The CDR3 spells CASSLRPAGENGYTF. CDR3 DNA: TGCGCCAGCAGCTTGAGGCCTGCGGGCGAAAATGGCTACACCTTC.

This chain joins TRBV5-1 and TRBJ2-3, with D unresolved. This CDR3 contains 17 residues. The germline gives CDR1 SGHRS, CDR2 YFSETQ. V gave up 0 bases and J gave up 2 bases, with 16 bases separating them. This CDR3 is CASSLVVLILLTDTQYF. In nucleotides, the CDR3 is TGCGCCAGCAGCTTGGTGGTCCTTATTCTTCTCACAGATACGCAGTATTTT.

The chain employs TRBV5-4 and TRBJ2-1; 10 bases align to TRBD2. J lost 5 bases, V lost 0 bases, and 5 bases had no gene match. Germline values: CDR1 SGHNT, CDR2 YYREEE (reference sequence). The length of the CDR3 is 16 residues. The CDR3 is CASSLAGTSANNEQFF. CDR3 in DNA: TGTGCCAGCAGCTTGGCAGGGACTAGCGCGAACAATGAGCAGTTCTTC.

The V call is TRBV27, the J call TRBJ2-7, with D unresolved. In germline, CDR1 is MNHEY, CDR2 SMNVEV (reference sequence). There are 15 residues in the CDR3. V shed 0 bases and J shed 3 bases, with 12 bases lying between them. The CDR3: CASSLSARSGYEQYF. CDR3 coding DNA: TGTGCCAGCAGTTTATCCGCGCGAAGTGGCTACGAGCAGTACTTC.

This chain joins TRBV28 and TRBJ1-3, with D possibly matching TRBD1 (6 bases). Germline assignment: CDR1 MDHEN and CDR2 SYDVKM. The germline V and J ends were trimmed by 6 bases and 9 bases, with 21 bases remaining between them. The CDR3 has 15 amino acids. CDR3 DNA sequence: TGTGCCAGCAGGTCCGGGGGCGGATTGGAGGGCACCATATATTTT. Translation: CASRSGGGLEGTIYF.

The rearrangement joins TRBV19 to TRBJ1-1; tentatively, D is TRBD1 (5 bases). CDR1 and CDR2 from the germline V gene are LNHDA and SQIVND (reference sequence). There are 14 residues in the CDR3. Trimming left V 2 bases short and J 3 bases short, with 10 bases between. CDR3 sequence: CASSIQGSYTEAFF. The CDR3 coding sequence is TGTGCCAGTAGTATACAGGGAAGTTACACTGAAGCTTTCTTT.

This clone was counted between two and nine times. The chain carries TRBV7-2 and TRBJ1-1; 8 bases align to TRBD1. Germline V gives CDR1 SGHTA, CDR2 FQGNSA. With V trimmed by 6 bases and J by 3 bases, 3 bases remained unmatched. CDR3 length: 13 amino acids. In DNA, the CDR3 is TGTGCCAGCAGTTCACAGGGGGACACTGAAGCTTTCTTT. This codes for CASSSQGDTEAFF.

This chain links TRBV7-9 with TRBJ2-2; D is ambiguous. The CDR3 covers 13 residues. V dropped 6 bases and J dropped 2 bases, with 7 bases sitting between them. CDR1 is SEHNR and CDR2 is FQNEAQ in the germline V gene (reference sequence). CDR3 in DNA: TGTGCCAGCAGTCCAACCAACACCGGGGAGCTGTTTTTT. Amino acids: CASSPTNTGELFF.

The chain employs TRBV7-9 and TRBJ1-2; 8 bases are a match to TRBD1. The CDR3 runs to 15 residues. Germline CDR1 SEHNR, CDR2 FQNEAQ (reference sequence). J lost 7 bases, V lost 0 bases, and 7 bases had no gene match. CDR3 sequence reads: CASSLASLQGGGYTF. The CDR3 DNA is TGTGCCAGCAGCTTAGCCTCACTACAGGGGGGTGGCTACACCTTC.

The gene calls are TRBV11-2 and TRBJ1-1; D is undetermined. Germline CDR1 SGHAT, CDR2 FQNNGV. The CDR3 has 13 amino acids. V was trimmed by 2 bases and J by 3 bases, leaving 7 bases between them. The CDR3 bases are TGTGCCAGCAGCTTAACGTTGTACACTGAAGCTTTCTTT. This sequence encodes CASSLTLYTEAFF. The full variable domain, in which reference TRBV11-2 and TRBJ1-1 provide the parts outside the CDR3, is EAGVAQSPRYKIIEKRQSVAFWCNPISGHATLYWYQQILGQGPKLLIQFQNNGVVDDSQLPKDRFSAERLKGVDSTLKIQPAKLEDSAVYLCASSLTLYTEAFFGQGTRLTVV.

The chain carries TRBV15 and TRBJ2-3; a weak D match, TRBD1 (6 bases). CDR1 is LNHNV and CDR2 is YYDKDF in the germline V gene (reference sequence). The CDR3 length is 15 residues. V lost 6 bases, J lost 2 bases, and 15 bases lay in between. The DNA of the CDR3 is TGTGCCACCAGTTCCAGGGGCCAGTCCACAGATACGCAGTATTTT. The encoded protein is CATSSRGQSTDTQYF.

This chain uses TRBV7-9 with TRBJ1-3; D is undetermined. Trimming removed 5 bases from V and 0 bases from J, with 8 bases in between. This CDR3 contains 14 residues. Germline V CDR1 and CDR2: SEHNR, FQNEAQ (reference sequence). The CDR3 bases are TGTGCCAGCAGCCAATCGATCTCTGGAAACACCATATATTTT. Protein sequence: CASSQSISGNTIYF.

The chain carries TRBV7-2 and TRBJ2-1; no firm D call. Trimming pared 2 bases from V and 10 bases from J, leaving 9 bases between. Looked up from germline, CDR1 is SGHTA and CDR2 is FQGNSA. The CDR3 length is 12 residues. The CDR3 loop is CASSLRETEQFF. In DNA form, the CDR3 reads TGTGCCAGCAGCTTACGAGAAACGGAGCAGTTCTTC.

This clone was observed a single time. The chain is built from TRBV3-1 (or the pseudogene TRBV3-2) and TRBJ2-7; 9 bases line up with TRBD2. CDR3 length: 15 amino acids. CDR1 and CDR2 (germline): LGHDT, YNNKEL (reference sequence). After removal of 6 bases from V and 7 bases from J, the junction contained 13 bases not matched to a gene. CDR3 residues: CASSVSGGPNREQYF. The CDR3 nucleotides read TGTGCCAGCAGTGTTAGCGGGGGTCCCAATAGGGAGCAGTACTTC.

The chain couples TRBV2 to TRBJ1-2; tentative D call: TRBD1 (6 bases). Trimming took 3 bases from V and 1 from J, leaving 9 bases between them. Germline CDR1 is SNHLY and CDR2 is FYNNEI. CDR3 size: 14 residues. CDR3 sequence: CASSENRVNYGYTF. CDR3 DNA sequence: TGTGCCAGCAGTGAGAACAGGGTTAACTATGGCTACACCTTC.

This clone was recorded a few times. The chain uses TRBV7-9 and TRBJ1-4; no firm D call. CDR1 SEHNR and CDR2 FQNEAQ come from the germline V gene (reference sequence). This CDR3 contains 12 residues. Trimming removed 4 bases at V and 6 bases at J, with 6 bases between. This CDR3 is CASSSLHEKLFF. The CDR3 DNA reads as TGTGCCAGCAGCTCCCTACATGAAAAACTGTTTTTT.